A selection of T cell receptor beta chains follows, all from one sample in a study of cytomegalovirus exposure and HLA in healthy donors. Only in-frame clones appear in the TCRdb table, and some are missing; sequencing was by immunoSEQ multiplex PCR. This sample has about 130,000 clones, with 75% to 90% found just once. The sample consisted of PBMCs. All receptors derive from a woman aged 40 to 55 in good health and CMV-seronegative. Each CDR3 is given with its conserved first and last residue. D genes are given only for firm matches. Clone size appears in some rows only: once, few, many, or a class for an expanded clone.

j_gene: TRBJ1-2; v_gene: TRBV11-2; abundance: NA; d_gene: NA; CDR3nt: TGTGCCAGCAGCTTAGGACAGACGGATGGCTACACCTTC; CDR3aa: CASSLGQTDGYTF
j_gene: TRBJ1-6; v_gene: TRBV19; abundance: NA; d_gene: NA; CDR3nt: TGTGCCAGTAGTATGGGACAAGGGTTTTCACCCCTCCACTTT; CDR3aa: CASSMGQGFSPLHF
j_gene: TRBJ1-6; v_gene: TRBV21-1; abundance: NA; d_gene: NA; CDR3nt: TGTGCCAGCAGCAAAGCCCTGGACAGGGATTCCTCACCCCTCCACTTT; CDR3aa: CASSKALDRDSSPLHF
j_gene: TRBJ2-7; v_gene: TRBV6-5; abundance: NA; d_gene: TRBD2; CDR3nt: TGTGCCAGCAGTTACTCGGGTCTAGCGGGAGACGAGCAGTACTTC; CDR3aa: CASSYSGLAGDEQYF
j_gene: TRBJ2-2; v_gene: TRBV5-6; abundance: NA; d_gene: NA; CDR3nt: TGTGCCAGCAGCCTCTGGGGAGGCACCGGGGAGCTGTTTTTT; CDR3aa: CASSLWGGTGELFF
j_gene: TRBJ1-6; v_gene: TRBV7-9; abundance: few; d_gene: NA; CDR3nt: TGTGCCAGCAGCTTAGGAACGGCCGCGGGGGCCCTCCACTTT; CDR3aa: CASSLGTAAGALHF
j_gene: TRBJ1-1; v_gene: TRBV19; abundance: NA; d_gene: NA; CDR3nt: TGTGCCAGTACCTCACAGGTTTCGGGCACTGAAGCTTTCTTT; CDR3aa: CASTSQVSGTEAFF
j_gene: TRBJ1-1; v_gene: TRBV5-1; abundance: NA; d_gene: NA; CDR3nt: TGCGCCAGCAGCTTGGAAAGGATGGGGCGCACTGAAGCTTTCTTT; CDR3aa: CASSLERMGRTEAFF
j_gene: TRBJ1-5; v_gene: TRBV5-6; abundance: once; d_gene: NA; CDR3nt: TGTGCCAGCAGCTTCGGACTAAATCAGCCCCAGCATTTT; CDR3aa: CASSFGLNQPQHF
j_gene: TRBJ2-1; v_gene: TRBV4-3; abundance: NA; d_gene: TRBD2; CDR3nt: TGCGCCAGCAGCCAAGAAGGCGCTAGCGGGCCCTACAATGAGCAGTTCTTC; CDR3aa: CASSQEGASGPYNEQFF
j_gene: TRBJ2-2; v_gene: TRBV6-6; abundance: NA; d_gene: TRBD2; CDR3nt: TGTGCCAGCAGTTACATCGGGACTAGCGGCACCGGGGAGCTGTTTTTT; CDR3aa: CASSYIGTSGTGELFF
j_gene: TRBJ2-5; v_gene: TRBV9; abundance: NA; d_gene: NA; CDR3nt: TGTGCCAGCAGCGTCTCCCCTCACCAAGAGACCCAGTACTTC; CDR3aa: CASSVSPHQETQYF
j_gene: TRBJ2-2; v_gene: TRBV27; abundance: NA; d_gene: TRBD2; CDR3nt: TGTGCCAGCTCGGCGGGAGGCGCCGGGGAGCTGTTTTTT; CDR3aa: CASSAGGAGELFF
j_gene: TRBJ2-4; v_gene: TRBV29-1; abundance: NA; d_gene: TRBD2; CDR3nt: TGCAGCGTTGAAGGGGAGGGTAACATTCAGTACTTC; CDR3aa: CSVEGEGNIQYF
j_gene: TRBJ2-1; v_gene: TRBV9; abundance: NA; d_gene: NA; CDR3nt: TGTGCCAGCACTGGGGTTCGCGGGGATTACAATGAGCAGTTCTTC; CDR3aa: CASTGVRGDYNEQFF
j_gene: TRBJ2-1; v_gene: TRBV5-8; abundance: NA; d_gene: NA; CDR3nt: TGTGCCAGCAGCTTGGCCTCTTACAATGAGCAGTTCTTC; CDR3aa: CASSLASYNEQFF
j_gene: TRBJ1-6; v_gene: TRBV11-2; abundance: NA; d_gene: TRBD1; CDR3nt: TGTGCCAGCAGCGCACAGGGGACTCCCCTCCACTTT; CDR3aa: CASSAQGTPLHF
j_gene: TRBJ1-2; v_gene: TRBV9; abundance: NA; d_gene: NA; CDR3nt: TGTGCCAGCAGCGTAGGAAAGGACTTCTATGGCTACACCTTC; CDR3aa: CASSVGKDFYGYTF
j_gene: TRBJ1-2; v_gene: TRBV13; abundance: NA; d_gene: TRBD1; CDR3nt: TGTGCCAGCAGCGTGAAGGGGGCGAACTATGGCTACACCTTC; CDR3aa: CASSVKGANYGYTF
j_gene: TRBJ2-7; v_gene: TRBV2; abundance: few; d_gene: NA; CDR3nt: TGTGCCAGCAATCTCTCCTACGAGCAGTACTTC; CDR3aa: CASNLSYEQYF
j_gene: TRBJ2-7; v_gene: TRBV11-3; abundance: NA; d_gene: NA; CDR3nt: TGTGCCAGCAGCGACTCAGGGTACGAGCAGTACTTC; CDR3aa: CASSDSGYEQYF
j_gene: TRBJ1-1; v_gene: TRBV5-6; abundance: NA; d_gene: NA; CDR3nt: TGTGCCAGCAGCCAAGGACTCCGGGGGGCCGCTGAAGCTTTCTTT; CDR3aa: CASSQGLRGAAEAFF
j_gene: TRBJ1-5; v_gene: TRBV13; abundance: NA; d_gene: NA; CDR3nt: TGTGCCAGCAGCTTGGGACACCCGGCTCAGCCCCAGCATTTT; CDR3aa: CASSLGHPAQPQHF
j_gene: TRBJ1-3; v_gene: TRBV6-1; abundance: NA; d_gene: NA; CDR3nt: TGTGCCAGCAGTGAAGATAGTTACAGTTTGAGCTCTGGAAACACCATATATTTT; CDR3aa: CASSEDSYSLSSGNTIYF
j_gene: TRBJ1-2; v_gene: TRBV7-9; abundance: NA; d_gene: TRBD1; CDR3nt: TGTGCCAGCAGCTTAGGGACAGGGGGCAGCTATGGCTACACCTTC; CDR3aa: CASSLGTGGSYGYTF
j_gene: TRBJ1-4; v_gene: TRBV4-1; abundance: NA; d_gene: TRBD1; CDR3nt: TGCGCCAGCAGCCAAGATACAGGGGTTAATGAAAAACTGTTTTTT; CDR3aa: CASSQDTGVNEKLFF
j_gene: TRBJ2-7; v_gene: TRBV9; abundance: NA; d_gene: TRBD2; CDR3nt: TGTGCCAGCAGCGTAGCTCAGGGCGGGGGCGAGCAGTACTTC; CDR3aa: CASSVAQGGGEQYF
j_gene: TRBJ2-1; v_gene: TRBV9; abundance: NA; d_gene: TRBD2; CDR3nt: TGTGCCAGCAGCACCGGGAGGCAGGCACTCAATGAGCAGTTCTTC; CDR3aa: CASSTGRQALNEQFF
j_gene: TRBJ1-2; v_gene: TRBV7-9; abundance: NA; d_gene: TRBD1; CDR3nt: TGTGCCAGCAGCTCGACAGGGCCCTATGGCTACACCTTC; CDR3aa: CASSSTGPYGYTF
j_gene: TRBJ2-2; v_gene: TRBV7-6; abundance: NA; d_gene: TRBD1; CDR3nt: TGTGCCAGCAGCTTACAGACAGGGGGCCACACCGGGGAGCTGTTTTTT; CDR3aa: CASSLQTGGHTGELFF
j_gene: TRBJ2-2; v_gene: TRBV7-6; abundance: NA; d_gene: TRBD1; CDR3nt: TGTGCCAGCAGTACACAGGGGCGCGGCACCGGGGAGCTGTTTTTT; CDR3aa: CASSTQGRGTGELFF
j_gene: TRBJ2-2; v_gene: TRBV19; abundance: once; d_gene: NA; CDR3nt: TGTGCCAGCCGGAGGACCGGGGAGCTGTTTTTT; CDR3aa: CASRRTGELFF
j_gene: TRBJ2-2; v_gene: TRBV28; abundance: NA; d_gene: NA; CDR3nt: TGTGCCAGCACGCGGCTACAGGGAGCGGCCGGGGAGCTGTTTTTT; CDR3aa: CASTRLQGAAGELFF
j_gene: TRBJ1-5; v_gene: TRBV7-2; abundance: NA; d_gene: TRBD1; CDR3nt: TGTGCCAGCAGCTTAGGAGCCAGGGGGCAGGGGCAGCCCCAGCATTTT; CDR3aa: CASSLGARGQGQPQHF
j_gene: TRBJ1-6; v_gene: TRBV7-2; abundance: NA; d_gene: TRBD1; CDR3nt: TGTGCCAGCAGCTTACTTCGGGGAACAGGGGCGAATTCACCCCTCCACTTT; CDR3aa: CASSLLRGTGANSPLHF
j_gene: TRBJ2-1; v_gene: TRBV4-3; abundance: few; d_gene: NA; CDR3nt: TGCGCCAGCAGCCGCGAAGGGGGTAGTGAGCAGTTCTTC; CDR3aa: CASSREGGSEQFF
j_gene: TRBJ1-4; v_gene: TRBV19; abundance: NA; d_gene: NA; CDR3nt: TGTGCCAGTCGATTACAGTACGTCCTTGATGAAAAACTGTTTTTT; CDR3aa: CASRLQYVLDEKLFF
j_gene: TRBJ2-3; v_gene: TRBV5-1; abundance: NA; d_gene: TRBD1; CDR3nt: TGCGCCAGCAGCCGGACAGGGAGCTCAGATACGCAGTATTTT; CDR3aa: CASSRTGSSDTQYF